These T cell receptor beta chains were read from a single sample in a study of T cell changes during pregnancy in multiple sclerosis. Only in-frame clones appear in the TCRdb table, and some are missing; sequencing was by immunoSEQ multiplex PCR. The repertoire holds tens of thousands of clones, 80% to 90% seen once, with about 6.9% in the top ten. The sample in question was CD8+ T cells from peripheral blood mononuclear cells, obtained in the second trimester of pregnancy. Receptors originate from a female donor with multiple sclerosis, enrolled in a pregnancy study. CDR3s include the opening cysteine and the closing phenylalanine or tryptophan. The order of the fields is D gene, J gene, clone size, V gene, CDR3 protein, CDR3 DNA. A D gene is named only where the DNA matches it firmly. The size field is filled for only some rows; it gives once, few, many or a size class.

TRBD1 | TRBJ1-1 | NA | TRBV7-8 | CASSLGQGETYEAFF | TGTGCCAGCAGCTTAGGACAGGGAGAAACCTATGAAGCTTTCTTT
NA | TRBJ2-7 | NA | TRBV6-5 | CASSFALRDEQYF | TGTGCCAGCAGCTTCGCCCTAAGAGACGAGCAGTACTTC
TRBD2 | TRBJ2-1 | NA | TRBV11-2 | CASSLGREGQFF | TGTGCCAGCAGCTTGGGTCGGGAGGGGCAGTTCTTC
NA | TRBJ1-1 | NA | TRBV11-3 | CASTPGGGDAFF | TGTGCCAGCACCCCTGGGGGGGGTGACGCTTTCTTT
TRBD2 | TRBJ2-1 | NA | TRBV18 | CASSPYSGSAAYNEQFF | TGTGCCAGCTCGCCGTATAGCGGGAGCGCTGCCTACAATGAGCAGTTCTTC
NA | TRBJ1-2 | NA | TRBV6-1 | CASSEHDGSGPYGYTF | TGTGCCAGCAGTGAACATGACGGTTCTGGGCCCTATGGCTACACCTTC
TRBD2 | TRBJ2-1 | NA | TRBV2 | CASERTSGGPEQFF | TGTGCCAGCGAGCGGACTAGCGGGGGGCCCGAGCAGTTCTTC
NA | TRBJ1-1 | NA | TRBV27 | CASKRFLNTEAFF | TGTGCCAGCAAACGGTTTTTGAACACTGAAGCTTTCTTT
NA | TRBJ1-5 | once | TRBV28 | CASSSGNQPQHF | TGTGCCAGCAGCTCGGGCAATCAGCCCCAGCATTTT
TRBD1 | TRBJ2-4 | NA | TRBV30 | CAWSEGTGALHLYF | TGTGCCTGGAGCGAGGGGACAGGGGCGCTTCATTTGTACTTC
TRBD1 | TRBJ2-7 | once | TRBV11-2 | CASSLLLTGIDEQYF | TGTGCCAGCAGCTTGCTATTGACAGGGATTGACGAGCAGTACTTC
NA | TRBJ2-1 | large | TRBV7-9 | CASSFEGGTYNEQFF | TGTGCCAGCAGCTTCGAGGGCGGGACGTACAATGAGCAGTTCTTC
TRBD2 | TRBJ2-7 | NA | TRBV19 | CASRRTSGLYEQYF | TGTGCCAGTAGGAGGACTAGCGGGCTCTACGAGCAGTACTTC
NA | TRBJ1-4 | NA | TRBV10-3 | CAIRDKDQGKLFF | TGTGCCATCAGGGACAAAGATCAGGGAAAACTGTTTTTT
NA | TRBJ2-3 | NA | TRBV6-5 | CASSSRQGIRGDTQYF | TGTGCCAGCAGTTCCCGGCAGGGGATCAGGGGAGATACGCAGTATTTT
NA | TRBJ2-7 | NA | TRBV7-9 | CASSLGRGEQYF | TGTGCCAGCAGCTTAGGTCGGGGGGAGCAGTACTTC
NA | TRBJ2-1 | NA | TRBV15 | CATSSLLNEQFF | TGTGCCACCAGCAGTTTATTGAATGAGCAGTTCTTC
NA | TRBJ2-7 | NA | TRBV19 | CASSEKDSAYYEQYF | TGTGCCAGTAGTGAAAAGGACAGTGCTTACTACGAGCAGTACTTC
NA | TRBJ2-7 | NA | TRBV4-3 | CASSQEVPGNSYEQYF | TGCGCCAGCAGCCAAGAGGTTCCAGGGAACTCCTACGAGCAGTACTTC
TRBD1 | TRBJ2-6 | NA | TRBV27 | CASSRVAGGGPGANVLTF | TGTGCCAGCAGTCGCGTGGCAGGGGGCGGGCCTGGGGCCAACGTCCTGACTTTC
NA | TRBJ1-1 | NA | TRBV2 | CASQDTEAFF | TGTGCCAGCCAGGATACTGAAGCTTTCTTT
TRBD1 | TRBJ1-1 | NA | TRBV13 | CASSMGTAMNTEAFF | TGTGCCAGCAGCATGGGGACAGCCATGAACACTGAAGCTTTCTTT
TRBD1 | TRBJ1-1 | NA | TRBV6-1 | CASSPGTENTEAFF | TGTGCCAGCAGTCCCGGGACAGAGAACACTGAAGCTTTCTTT
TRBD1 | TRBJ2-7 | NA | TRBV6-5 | CASSYSSRGSYEQYF | TGTGCCAGCAGTTACAGTTCCAGGGGGAGCTACGAGCAGTACTTC
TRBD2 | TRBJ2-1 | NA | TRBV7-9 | CASSPGGEQFF | TGTGCCAGCAGTCCGGGGGGTGAGCAGTTCTTC
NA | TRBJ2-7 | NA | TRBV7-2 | CASSLSGTSIYEQYF | TGTGCCAGCAGCTTATCCGGAACTAGCATCTACGAGCAGTACTTC
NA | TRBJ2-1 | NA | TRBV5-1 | CASSRGAQKSNEQFF | TGCGCCAGCAGCCGGGGGGCGCAGAAATCCAATGAGCAGTTCTTC
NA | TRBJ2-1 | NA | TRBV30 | CAWNSGAASNEQFF | TGTGCCTGGAATAGTGGGGCAGCGTCCAATGAGCAGTTCTTC
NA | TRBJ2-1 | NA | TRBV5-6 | CASSGGTESIYNEQFF | TGTGCCAGCAGCGGAGGGACTGAAAGTATCTACAATGAGCAGTTCTTC
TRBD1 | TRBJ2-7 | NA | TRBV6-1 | CATPGTGVYEQYF | TGTGCCACGCCCGGGACAGGGGTGTACGAGCAGTACTTC
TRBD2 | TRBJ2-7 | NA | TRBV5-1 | CASSWGGEQYF | TGCGCCAGCAGCTGGGGGGGCGAGCAGTACTTC